This T cell receptor beta chain was recovered during a study of T cells in Graves' hyperthyroidism and ophthalmopathy. V was cut by 7 bases and J by 3 bases, with 19 bases left in between. CDR3 size: 16 residues. CDR1 is MDHEN, CDR2 SYDVKM, per germline. The investigators amplified TCR beta CDR3 regions from RNA transcripts. During a first-round RT-PCR of the TCR CDR3, the HTBI primer set was used. TCRdb independently ran MiXCR on the multiplex PCR reads; one entry per CDR3 protein. The repertoire includes around 350,000 distinct CDR3 sequences, roughly 13% of them detected once, and 9.2% sits in the top ten. The table lists this clonotype with many counts.

The sample was blood. This TCR was recovered from a woman under 30 with Graves' hyperthyroidism. The V and J genes are TRBV28 and TRBJ1-5, with a weak D call TRBD1 (5 bases). CDR3 in DNA: TGTGCCAGCACTTCGACCCGGGGACTCTACAATCAGCCCCAGCATTTT. It is translated as CASTSTRGLYNQPQHF.